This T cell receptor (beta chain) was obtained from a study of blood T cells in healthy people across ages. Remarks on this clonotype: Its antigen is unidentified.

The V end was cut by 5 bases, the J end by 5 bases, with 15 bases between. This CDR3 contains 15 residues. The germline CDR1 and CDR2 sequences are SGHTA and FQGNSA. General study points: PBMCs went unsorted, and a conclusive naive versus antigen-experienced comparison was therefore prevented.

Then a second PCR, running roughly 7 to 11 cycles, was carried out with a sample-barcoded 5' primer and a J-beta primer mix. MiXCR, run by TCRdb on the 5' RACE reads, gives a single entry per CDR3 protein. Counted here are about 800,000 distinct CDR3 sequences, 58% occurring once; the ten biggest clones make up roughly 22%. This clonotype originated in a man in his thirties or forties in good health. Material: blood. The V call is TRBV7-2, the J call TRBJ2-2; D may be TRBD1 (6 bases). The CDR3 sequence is CASSPGQLVTGELFF. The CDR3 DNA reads TGTGCCAGCAGCCCTGGACAGTTGGTTACCGGGGAGCTGTTTTTT.